Following are 10 T cell receptor beta chains from one sample sequenced in a study of control samples from healthy donors and cancer patients. Produced via immunoSEQ multiplex PCR; TCRdb's table is partial and in-frame only. The top ten hold about 2% of the sample, which has 85,000 to 100,000 clones, around 82% seen once. Specimen: blood. Receptors were obtained from a man in his fifties or sixties in good health.

Only one count was recorded for this clone. The V gene is TRBV3-1 (or the pseudogene TRBV3-2), the J gene TRBJ1-2; TRBD1 might be the D (6 bases). The germline CDR1 and CDR2 sequences are LGHDT and YNNKEL (reference sequence). The CDR3 loop spans 12 amino acids. V was clipped by 6 bases and J by 8 bases, with 13 bases between them. CDR3 DNA sequence: TGTGCCAGCAGAGGGGGTGAAGTCGGCTACACCTTC. Its protein product is CASRGGEVGYTF.

This clone was detected a few times. The CDR3 here is CASTSLPGVDTQYF. For the CDR3, the DNA is TGTGCCAGCACATCGCTGCCGGGGGTCGATACGCAGTATTTT. This sequence joins TRBV9 and TRBJ2-3; D perhaps matches TRBD2 (6 bases). The CDR3 length is 14 residues. Trimming cost V 6 bases and J 6 bases, with 17 bases left between them. CDR1 is SGDLS, CDR2 YYNGEE, per germline.

This sequence joins TRBV12-3 or TRBV12-4 and TRBJ2-7, with D uncertain. V was clipped by 3 bases and J by 4 bases, with 7 bases between them. The CDR3 totals 12 residues. The CDR3 bases are TGTGCCAGCAGTTTTCTGGATTACGAGCAGTACTTC. It encodes CASSFLDYEQYF.

The chain employs TRBV19 and TRBJ2-3; a weak D match, TRBD1 (5 bases). Trimming removed 1 base from V and 4 bases from J, with 15 bases in between. The CDR3 runs to 16 residues. Germline V gene lookup returns CDR1 LNHDA and CDR2 SQIVND (reference sequence). Here the CDR3 DNA reads TGTGCCAGTAGTATAGGGCAACAAAAACAGGCAGATACGCAGTATTTT. This codes for CASSIGQQKQADTQYF.

This chain joins TRBV29-1 and TRBJ2-2; D remains ambiguous. The germline V gene encodes CDR1 SQVTM and CDR2 ANQGSEA. CDR3 length: 14 amino acids. V was cut by 2 bases and J by 1 base, with 8 bases left in between. The CDR3 sequence is CSVELLLNTGELFF. As DNA, the CDR3 is TGCAGCGTTGAATTACTTCTGAACACCGGGGAGCTGTTTTTT.

V gene TRBV5-6 combines with J gene TRBJ2-7; D is perhaps TRBD1 (6 bases). The CDR3 has 13 amino acids. The germline V and J ends were trimmed by 5 bases and 6 bases, with 15 bases remaining between them. Looked up from germline, CDR1 is SGHDT and CDR2 is YYEEEE. The CDR3 DNA is TGTGCCAGCAGTTCAACTACAGGGAGCGAGCAGTACTTC. Translated, it gives CASSSTTGSEQYF.

The chain couples TRBV2 to TRBJ2-5, with TRBD2 matching over 14 bases. There are 16 residues in the CDR3. The junction had 8 bases not matched to a gene; V was cut back by 6 bases and J by 5 bases. CDR1 is SNHLY, CDR2 FYNNEI, per germline. In DNA, the CDR3 is TGTGCCAGCAGATACGGGACTAGCGGGGGACGGGAGACCCAGTACTTC. It yields the protein CASRYGTSGGRETQYF.

The chain couples TRBV7-2 to TRBJ1-5; perhaps TRBD1 as D (6 bases). Germline V lookup: CDR1 SGHTA, CDR2 FQGNSA. This CDR3 has 15 amino acids. Trimming removed 6 bases from V and 1 base from J, with 13 bases in between. CDR3 DNA: TGTGCCAGCAGTCCTGGGGGCTGGAGCAATCAGCCCCAGCATTTT. Its protein product is CASSPGGWSNQPQHF.

This clone was observed a handful of times. V and J are TRBV3-1 (or the pseudogene TRBV3-2) and TRBJ2-3, with TRBD1 matching 7 bases. The V gene end was trimmed by 1 base and the J gene end by 3 bases; junction bases not matched to a gene: 13. This CDR3 has 18 residues. Germline V CDR1 and CDR2: LGHDT, YNNKEL (reference sequence). The CDR3 reads CASSQGSGGMVGTDTQYF. CDR3 bases: TGTGCCAGCAGCCAAGGATCAGGGGGTATGGTTGGGACAGATACGCAGTATTTT.

The J gene is TRBJ2-6, the V gene TRBV7-3; D remains unclear. The CDR3 spans 13 residues. V dropped 5 bases and J dropped 0 bases, with 2 bases sitting between them. Germline values: CDR1 SGHTA, CDR2 FQGTGA. DNA of the CDR3: TGTGCCAGCAGCCGCTCTGGGGCCAACGTCCTGACTTTC. The encoded protein is CASSRSGANVLTF.